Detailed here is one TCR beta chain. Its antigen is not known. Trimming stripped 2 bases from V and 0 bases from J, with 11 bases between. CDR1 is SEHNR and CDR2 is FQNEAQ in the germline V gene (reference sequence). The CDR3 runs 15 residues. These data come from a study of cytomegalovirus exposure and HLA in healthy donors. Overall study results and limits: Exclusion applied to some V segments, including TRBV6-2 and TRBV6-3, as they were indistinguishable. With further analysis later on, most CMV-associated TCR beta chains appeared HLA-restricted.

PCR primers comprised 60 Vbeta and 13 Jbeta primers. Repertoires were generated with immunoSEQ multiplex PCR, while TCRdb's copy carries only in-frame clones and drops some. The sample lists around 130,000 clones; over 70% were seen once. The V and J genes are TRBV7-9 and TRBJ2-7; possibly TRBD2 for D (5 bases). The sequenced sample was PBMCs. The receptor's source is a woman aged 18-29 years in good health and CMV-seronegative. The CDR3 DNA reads TGTGCCAGCAGCTTACTAGGTCGGGGCTCCTACGAGCAGTACTTC. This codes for CASSLLGRGSYEQYF. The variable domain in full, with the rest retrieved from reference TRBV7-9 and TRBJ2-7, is DTGVSQNPRHKITKRGQNVTFRCDPISEHNRLYWYRQTLGQGPEFLTYFQNEAQLEKSRLLSDRFSAERPKGSFSTLEIQRTEQGDSAMYLCASSLLGRGSYEQYFGPGTRLTVT.